The T cell receptor beta chain under discussion was sequenced for a study of beta chain bispecific antibodies for T cell cancers (dated by TCRdb to about 2021). Broadly, across the study: T cells from healthy donors were cocultured with T cell leukemia lines in the presence of bispecific antibodies, after which the depletion of each TRBV family was measured by TRBV sequencing of the surviving cells. Surface TRBV12 (TRBV12-3) was expressed by Jurkat cells, and surface TRBV5-5 was expressed by HPB-ALL cells. Beyond this particular receptor, the publication reports: Every sequenced sample contained a mix of leukemia cell line cells and normal T cells, and most targeted TRBV signal came from the leukemia cells rather than from the normal T cells. Cross-reactivity of the anti-TRBV5-5 antibody with TRBV5-6 was attributed to high sequence similarity between the two genes. Relative to anti-CD19, anti-TRBV12 exposure cut the share of total TRBV signal from TRBV12-3 by around 99%, while TRBV12-4 dropped by around 35%, which was not significant. Apart from the targeted and closely related genes, all other TRBV family members appeared unaffected by the TRBV-directed bispecific antibodies.

The CDR3, from cysteine to phenylalanine, totals 19 residues. Kept here is only the CDR3 DNA, which spans 57 bases and is read in frame from base 1. Per the germline V gene, SGHAT is the CDR1 and FQNNGV is the CDR2. The trim is 5 bases for V and 6 bases for J, with a gap of 30 bases between the germline ends. Unique molecular identifier barcodes were incorporated into the libraries and were used for clonotype quantification. Qiagen AllPrep DNA/RNA Micro kits were used to isolate total RNA, and an Agilent TapeStation was used to check RNA quality. TCR beta libraries were built by 5' RACE: cDNA synthesis followed by two PCR steps using TCR beta constant-region gene-specific primers. Sequencing of the TCR beta libraries was performed on an Illumina MiSeq platform. As for how the authors treated the data: Reads were processed with MIGEC, MiXCR and VDJtools. To get a clonotype's frequency, the unique molecular identifiers belonging to that clonotype were divided by all unique molecular identifiers in the sample. Nonfunctional TRBV genes classified in IMGT as pseudogenes or open reading frames, such as TRBV1, TRBV12-1 and TRBV21, were excluded. The public reads were reprocessed in TCRdb via fastp at Q25 and MiXCR, keeping in-frame beta chains. Each record represents a unique CDR3 protein, reported with the most common genes and DNA among its rows. These V and J calls originate from TCRdb's pipeline instead of the authors' own analysis. The sample table contains some 20,000 distinct CDR3 sequences; only one count was recorded for approximately 2.2% of them. The ten largest clones take up under 5.5% of the sample.

The sample holds many counts of this clonotype. This receptor's antigen is unknown. No base quality values were provided; no much bigger clone lies one nucleotide off. This specimen's treatment or condition label, interpreted: alpha-V12: anti-TRBV12 scFv linked to anti-CD3 scFv. T cells were expanded from blood mononuclear cells for approximately three days with either the anti-CD3 antibody OKT3 or CD3/CD28 Dynabeads. For the anti-TRBV12 bispecific sample, Jurkat leukemia cells were cocultured with normal T cells, and the comparison was a control coculture using an anti-CD19 bispecific. The culture conditions for expanded T cells were RPMI 1640 plus 10% fetal bovine serum, recombinant human IL-2 (100 IU/ml) and IL-7 (about 5.5 ng/ml). For cocultures, 50,000 or so normal T cells were combined with 50,000 or so target cells and bispecific antibody in about 0.095 mL and incubated for 17 hours at 37 degrees C. Each bispecific antibody was composed of two single-chain variable fragments, which were expressed in a single-chain diabody format with a His tag. The effector T cells were obtained from healthy human donors, with peripheral blood mononuclear cells isolated from leukapheresis samples by Ficoll density gradient centrifugation.

The input for sequencing was healthy donor T cells cultured with leukemia cells, taken from a culture containing a bispecific antibody targeting TCR Vbeta12. The chain couples TRBV11-2 to TRBJ2-3; the D gene is possibly TRBD2, with 7 bases matching. The clonotype originates from a human donor in good health. Some clones in this sample may be carry-over from other donors' samples. CDR3 sequence: CASSTPRGGLLGSSDTQYF. The DNA is TGTGCCAGCAGCACCCCTAGGGGGGGGCTCCTCGGGTCCTCGGATACGCAGTATTTT.